The clone carrying this T cell receptor (beta chain) was detected a few times. The method was immunoSEQ multiplex PCR; TCRdb's version includes in-frame clones alone and lacks a portion of them. The data contain around 80,000 clones, 70% to 85% of them seen just once; the ten biggest clones take up 5.7%. This sample was included in a study of blood T cell repertoires in COVID-19. Turning to the study itself: The United States, Italy and Spain provided the acute and convalescent COVID-19 samples. The analysed material was cDNA or gDNA that came from T cells, B-cell-depleted T cells, or PBMCs.

This CDR3 is built from 12 residues. V shed 5 bases and J shed 5 bases, with 9 bases lying between them. Germline CDR1 SGHAT, CDR2 FQNNGV. Sequenced: peripheral blood. This sequence originates from a man aged 45-65 years with active or convalescent COVID-19. The genes are TRBV11-2 and TRBJ2-5; no reliable D call. CDR3 in amino acids: CASSPHRETQYF. CDR3 DNA sequence: TGTGCCAGCAGCCCCCACCGGGAGACCCAGTACTTC. The entire variable domain, with the rest obtained from reference TRBV11-2 and TRBJ2-5, is as follows: EAGVAQSPRYKIIEKRQSVAFWCNPISGHATLYWYQQILGQGPKLLIQFQNNGVVDDSQLPKDRFSAERLKGVDSTLKIQPAKLEDSAVYLCASSPHRETQYFGPGTRLLVL.